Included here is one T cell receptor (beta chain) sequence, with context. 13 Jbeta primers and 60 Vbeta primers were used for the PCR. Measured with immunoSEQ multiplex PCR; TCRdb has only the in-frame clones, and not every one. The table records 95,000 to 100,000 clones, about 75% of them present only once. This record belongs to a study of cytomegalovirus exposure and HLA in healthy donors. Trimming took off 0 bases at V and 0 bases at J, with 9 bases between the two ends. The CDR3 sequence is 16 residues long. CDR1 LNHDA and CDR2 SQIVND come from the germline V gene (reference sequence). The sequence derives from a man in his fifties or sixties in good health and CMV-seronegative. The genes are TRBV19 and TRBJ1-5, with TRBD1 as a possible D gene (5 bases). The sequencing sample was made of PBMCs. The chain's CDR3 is CASSIDGQPSNQPQHF. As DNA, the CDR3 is TGTGCCAGTAGTATAGACGGACAACCTAGCAATCAGCCCCAGCATTTT. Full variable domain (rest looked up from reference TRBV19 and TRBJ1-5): DGGITQSPKYLFRKEGQNVTLSCEQNLNHDAMYWYRQDPGQGLRLIYYSQIVNDFQKGDIAEGYSVSREKKESFPLTVTSAQKNPTAFYLCASSIDGQPSNQPQHFGDGTRLSIL.